The clone carrying this T cell receptor (beta chain) was counted only a few times. V was cut by 1 base and J by 8 bases, with 17 bases left in between. The CDR3 contains 15 residues. The germline gives CDR1 LGHDT, CDR2 YNNKEL (reference sequence). The data stem from a study of patients and donors after allogeneic stem cell transplantation. From the RT-PCR reads, TCRdb called clonotypes with MiXCR, one entry per CDR3 protein. The sample has hundreds of thousands of distinct CDR3 sequences, around 40% seen once; the top ten hold around a tenth. This receptor was identified in a human donor who was either an allogeneic HSCT recipient or a stem cell or donor lymphocyte infusion donor (not recorded which). It is not recorded whose cells these are; they may come from a transplant donor. The specimen sequenced was blood, either unsorted or a sorted T cell fraction (not recorded which). The V and J genes are TRBV3-1 and TRBJ1-2; D perhaps matches TRBD1 (6 bases). CDR3 in DNA: TGTGCCAGCAGCCAAGGGACAGCTAATCCCTACGGCTACACCTTC. The encoded protein is CASSQGTANPYGYTF.